This TCR beta chain was captured by sequencing in a study of shared T cell receptors in the human thymus. Trimming removed 3 bases from V and 5 bases from J, with 17 bases in between. Germline V gives CDR1 GTSNPN, CDR2 SVGIG (reference sequence). The CDR3 loop spans 15 amino acids. Clones were sequenced by immunoSEQ multiplex PCR, and TCRdb holds only the in-frame ones, with some missing. The table has some 700,000 clones, roughly 90% seen once. Another study also made use of these data, one on human thymus T cells. That paper states: The donor group consisted of healthy Finnish infants who were having corrective surgery for congenital heart defects. Thymus pieces cut out during corrective heart surgery were the tissue that was used. Thymic and blood repertoires showed apparently biased V and J gene usage. Unrelated individuals were reported by related research to share highly overlapping thymic repertoires.

Input material: thymocytes. J is TRBJ1-5 and V is TRBV30; a weak D match, TRBD1 (6 bases). The receptor was derived from a boy under two years old with a congenital heart defect. CDR3 loop: CAWSDGAGVHQPQHF. CDR3 coding DNA: TGTGCCTGGAGCGATGGAGCAGGGGTTCATCAGCCCCAGCATTTT.